Listed here are 25 T cell receptor beta chains from one sample, sequenced in a study of Ad26.COV2.S vaccination and SARS-CoV-2 variants. The treatment is: 15 to 20 received Ad26.COV2.S at low or high dose, single or two shots; five or six received placebo; per-sample allocation not given. Sampling was performed 63 days after the first vaccine or placebo injection. Sequencing used immunoSEQ multiplex PCR; TCRdb keeps in-frame clones, though not all of them. The sample holds about 390,000 clones, over 80% seen once. This material consisted of peripheral blood, taken in a trial of Ad26.COV2.S vaccine versus placebo. Receptors originate from a person aged 18-65 years who received the Ad26.COV2.S COVID-19 vaccine or a placebo.

This chain connects TRBV7-2 to TRBJ1-3; TRBD1 matches at 11 bases. V was clipped by 4 bases and J by 4 bases; unmatched bases: 3. This CDR3 has 15 amino acids. CDR1 and CDR2 from the germline V gene are SGHTA and FQGNSA. The CDR3 loop is CASSWTGGEGNTIYF. For the CDR3, the DNA is TGTGCCAGCAGCTGGACAGGGGGCGAAGGAAACACCATATATTTT. Together with reference TRBV7-2 and TRBJ1-3, the CDR3 gives the full variable domain: GAGVSQSPSNKVTEKGKDVELRCDPISGHTALYWYRQSLGQGLEFLIYFQGNSAPDKSGLPSDRFSAERTGGSVSTLTIQRTQQEDSAVYLCASSWTGGEGNTIYFGEGSWLTVV.

The CDR3 bases are TGTGCCAGCAGCCTTGGACGGAAAGTCTATGGCTACACCTTC. It codes for CASSLGRKVYGYTF. V gene TRBV6-5 combines with J gene TRBJ1-2; no reliable D call. The germline V and J ends were trimmed by 6 bases and 4 bases, with 15 bases remaining between them. CDR1 and CDR2 from the germline V gene are MNHEY and SVGAGI. This CDR3 has 14 residues.

J is TRBJ2-3 and V is TRBV9, with 8 bases matching TRBD1. V trimming: 4 bases; J trimming: 4 bases; junction bases outside the gene matches: 5. Looked up from germline, CDR1 is SGDLS and CDR2 is YYNGEE. This CDR3 has 14 amino acids. DNA of the CDR3: TGTGCCAGCAGCACGGGACAGGTTGCAGATACGCAGTATTTT. Translating it yields CASSTGQVADTQYF.

A remark on this clone: The sample has other DNA sequences that encode this CDR3 too. The chain is built from TRBV7-9 and TRBJ1-4, with 7 bases matching TRBD1. Trimming removed 1 base from V and 7 bases from J; junction bases left unmatched: 3. This CDR3 region has 14 residues. Germline-derived CDR1 and CDR2 are SEHNR and FQNEAQ (reference sequence). CDR3 sequence reads: CASSLGTGVEKLFF. The CDR3 DNA reads TGTGCCAGCAGCTTAGGAACAGGGGTTGAAAAACTGTTTTTT.

The rearrangement joins TRBV11-2 to TRBJ1-6; 7 nucleotides align to TRBD1. Germline CDR1 reads SGHAT; CDR2 reads FQNNGV. The junction had 5 bases not matched to a gene; V was cut back by 5 bases and J by 7 bases. The CDR3 is made up of 14 amino acids. CDR3 sequence reads: CASSPGGANSPLHF. For the CDR3, the DNA is TGTGCCAGCAGCCCAGGGGGGGCGAATTCACCCCTCCACTTT.

The chain is built from TRBV2 and TRBJ1-2; 8 bases line up with TRBD1. Per germline, CDR1 SNHLY and CDR2 FYNNEI. This CDR3 contains 17 residues. Trimming removed 6 bases from V and 4 bases from J; junction bases left unmatched: 16. As DNA, the CDR3 is TGTGCCAGCAGCGGGAACCACGAGACAGGGGCACTCTATGGCTACACCTTC. Its protein is CASSGNHETGALYGYTF.

The V and J genes are TRBV19 and TRBJ1-1; the D is unclear. V lost 2 bases and J 1 base, leaving 11 bases between the germline ends. The CDR3 extends over 15 amino acids. The germline V gene encodes CDR1 LNHDA and CDR2 SQIVND (reference sequence). The chain's CDR3 is CASSIFGPQNTEAFF. The CDR3 nucleotides are TGTGCCAGTAGTATATTCGGACCGCAGAACACTGAAGCTTTCTTT. Full variable domain (missing parts from reference TRBV19 and TRBJ1-1): DGGITQSPKYLFRKEGQNVTLSCEQNLNHDAMYWYRQDPGQGLRLIYYSQIVNDFQKGDIAEGYSVSREKKESFPLTVTSAQKNPTAFYLCASSIFGPQNTEAFFGQGTRLTVV.

This clone was counted between two and nine times. V and J are TRBV7-2 and TRBJ1-1; D uncertain. Deletions cut 3 bases from V and 4 bases from J, with 12 bases between. The CDR3 has 14 amino acids. Germline V gene sequence: CDR1 SGHTA, CDR2 FQGNSA. CDR3 nucleotide sequence: TGTGCCAGCAGCTTCTGGGCTAAGGGCACTGAAGCTTTCTTT. Its translation is CASSFWAKGTEAFF.

This chain connects TRBV3-1 (or the pseudogene TRBV3-2) to TRBJ2-2; D call uncertain. Germline-derived CDR1 and CDR2 are LGHDT and YNNKEL (reference sequence). This CDR3 is built from 14 residues. The germline V and J ends were trimmed by 4 bases and 4 bases, with 10 bases remaining between them. The CDR3 reads CASSLAWGTGELFF. CDR3 sequence (DNA): TGTGCCAGCAGCCTTGCATGGGGCACCGGGGAGCTGTTTTTT.

The chain carries TRBV6-5 and TRBJ1-2, with TRBD1 matching 7 bases. CDR1 and CDR2 from the germline V gene are MNHEY and SVGAGI. Trimming removed 6 bases from V and 7 bases from J; junction bases left unmatched: 5. The CDR3 spans 12 residues. This CDR3 is CASSQGVFGYTF. In DNA, the CDR3 is TGTGCCAGCAGCCAGGGGGTGTTTGGCTACACCTTC.

The gene calls are TRBV10-3 and TRBJ1-5; 8 positions agree with TRBD1. V shed 5 bases, J shed 6 bases, and the junction held 0 bases outside the gene matches. The CDR3 runs 12 residues. Germline V lookup: CDR1 ENHRY, CDR2 SYGVKD. CDR3 sequence reads: CAISTGGQPQHF. Here the CDR3 DNA reads TGTGCCATCAGTACAGGGGGTCAGCCCCAGCATTTT.

The chain couples TRBV6-2 or TRBV6-3 to TRBJ2-6; D ambiguous. CDR1 and CDR2 (germline): MNHEY, SVGEGT. This CDR3 region has 20 residues. V was cut by 6 bases and J by 1 base, with 25 bases left in between. The CDR3 nucleotides read TGTGCCAGCAGCCAACTTCTTCCGGAGAGCAGACCGTCTGGGGCCAACGTCCTGACTTTC. Its protein is CASSQLLPESRPSGANVLTF.

About this clone: Other nucleotide sequences in the sample specify the same CDR3. The J gene is TRBJ1-6, the V gene TRBV2, with 9 bases lining up with TRBD1. Germline V gene lookup returns CDR1 SNHLY and CDR2 FYNNEI. This CDR3 contains 14 residues. The V and J ends lost 6 bases and 8 bases, in that order; junction bases with no gene match: 5. The CDR3 loop is CASRVTGGDSPLHF. The CDR3 region has the DNA TGTGCCAGCAGGGTGACAGGGGGTGATTCACCCCTCCACTTT.

J is TRBJ2-7 and V is TRBV24-1, with a weak D call TRBD1 (5 bases). V was cut by 4 bases and J by 3 bases, with 18 bases left in between. The germline V gene has CDR1 KGHDR and CDR2 SFDVKD. The CDR3 covers 16 residues. The CDR3 loop reads CATSDSRQLQGYEQYF. The CDR3 region has the DNA TGTGCCACCAGTGACTCGAGACAGCTTCAAGGCTACGAGCAGTACTTC.

The gene calls are TRBV5-1 and TRBJ2-7; D gene unclear. V lost 0 bases, J lost 0 bases, and 7 bases lay in between. Germline assignment: CDR1 SGHRS and CDR2 YFSETQ. The CDR3 loop spans 14 amino acids. CDR3 amino acids: CASSLVGDSYEQYF. CDR3 sequence (DNA): TGCGCCAGCAGCTTGGTGGGTGACTCCTACGAGCAGTACTTC.

The J gene is TRBJ1-2, the V gene TRBV9; D is unclear. In germline, CDR1 is SGDLS, CDR2 YYNGEE. The V end lost 3 bases, the J end lost 5 bases, and 8 bases lay between the germline ends. The CDR3 length is 12 residues. CDR3 DNA sequence: TGTGCCAGCAGCGGGGCCAAGTATGGCTACACCTTC. Amino acids: CASSGAKYGYTF.

The chain recombines TRBV27 with TRBJ2-7, with a weak D call TRBD1 (6 bases). This CDR3 is 18 amino acids long. The germline gives CDR1 MNHEY, CDR2 SMNVEV (reference sequence). Between the trimmed V and J ends, which lost 2 bases and 2 bases, there was a span of 22 bases. The chain's CDR3 is CASSLRTAQKSVTYEQYF. CDR3 DNA sequence: TGTGCCAGCAGTTTAAGGACAGCCCAAAAATCGGTTACCTACGAGCAGTACTTC.

This clone occurred a few times. The chain carries TRBV7-9 and TRBJ1-6, with a tentative D call TRBD1 (6 bases). CDR1 and CDR2 from the germline V gene are SEHNR and FQNEAQ (reference sequence). Trimming removed 3 bases from V and 7 bases from J, with 7 bases in between. The CDR3 has 13 amino acids. In DNA form, the CDR3 reads TGTGCCAGCAGCTTTGACAGGAATTCACCCCTCCACTTT. Amino acids: CASSFDRNSPLHF.

The chain combines TRBV4-3 with TRBJ2-1; D uncertain. V was cut by 0 bases and J by 6 bases, with 9 bases left in between. This CDR3 contains 14 residues. Germline CDR1 is LGHNA and CDR2 is YSLEER. The CDR3 DNA sequence: TGCGCCAGCAGCCAAGAGAGTGCGGCCAATGAGCAGTTCTTC. This codes for CASSQESAANEQFF.

The V call is TRBV28, the J call TRBJ1-5; D gene uncertain. Per germline, CDR1 MDHEN and CDR2 SYDVKM. Trimming removed 5 bases at V and 3 bases at J, with 11 bases between. The CDR3 covers 14 residues. Here the CDR3 DNA reads TGTGCCAGCAGTGGGCACGGAACCAATCAGCCCCAGCATTTT. It specifies CASSGHGTNQPQHF.

This clone was counted a single time. The rearrangement uses TRBV5-6 and TRBJ1-1, with D uncertain. The CDR3 contains 12 residues. Deletions cut 6 bases from V and 3 bases from J, with 9 bases between. Germline V CDR1 and CDR2: SGHDT, YYEEEE. The CDR3, as DNA: TGTGCCAGCAATCGGGCCTACACTGAAGCTTTCTTT. Amino acid sequence: CASNRAYTEAFF.

This chain uses TRBV7-2 with TRBJ1-6, with D maybe TRBD1 (6 bases). The CDR3 runs to 14 residues. Germline V gene lookup returns CDR1 SGHTA and CDR2 FQGNSA. Trimming removed 4 bases at V and 6 bases at J, with 10 bases between. The CDR3 is CASSSTGINSPLHF. In DNA form, the CDR3 reads TGTGCCAGCAGCTCAACAGGGATTAATTCACCCCTCCACTTT. Together with reference TRBV7-2 and TRBJ1-6, the CDR3 gives the full variable domain: GAGVSQSPSNKVTEKGKDVELRCDPISGHTALYWYRQSLGQGLEFLIYFQGNSAPDKSGLPSDRFSAERTGGSVSTLTIQRTQQEDSAVYLCASSSTGINSPLHFGNGTRLTVT.

The genes are TRBV27 and TRBJ1-2; the D is unclear. Germline V gene sequence: CDR1 MNHEY, CDR2 SMNVEV (reference sequence). The CDR3 contains 14 residues. V lost 0 bases, J lost 2 bases, and 7 bases lay in between. Written as DNA, the CDR3 is TGTGCCAGCAGTTTATCTGGACCCAACTATGGCTACACCTTC. It specifies CASSLSGPNYGYTF.

This clone has a handful of counts. The chain links TRBV7-9 to TRBJ1-6; no firm D call. The CDR3 loop spans 12 amino acids. Trimming took 5 bases from V and 10 from J, leaving 9 bases between them. CDR1 is SEHNR, CDR2 FQNEAQ, per germline (reference sequence). The CDR3 loop is CASSLTGSPLHF. DNA for the CDR3: TGTGCCAGCAGCCTCACGGGATCACCCCTCCACTTT.

A few counts support this clone. In the same sample, other DNA sequences code for this CDR3. The genes are TRBV19 and TRBJ2-1; 11 positions match TRBD2. Germline lookup yields CDR1 LNHDA and CDR2 SQIVND (reference sequence). This CDR3 has 15 residues. The ends lost 3 bases at V and 2 bases at J; junction bases unmatched: 0. The CDR3 here is CASSISGGAYNEQFF. CDR3 sequence (DNA): TGTGCCAGTAGTATTAGCGGGGGGGCCTACAATGAGCAGTTCTTC. The whole variable domain, remainder taken from reference TRBV19 and TRBJ2-1, is DGGITQSPKYLFRKEGQNVTLSCEQNLNHDAMYWYRQDPGQGLRLIYYSQIVNDFQKGDIAEGYSVSREKKESFPLTVTSAQKNPTAFYLCASSISGGAYNEQFFGPGTRLTVL.